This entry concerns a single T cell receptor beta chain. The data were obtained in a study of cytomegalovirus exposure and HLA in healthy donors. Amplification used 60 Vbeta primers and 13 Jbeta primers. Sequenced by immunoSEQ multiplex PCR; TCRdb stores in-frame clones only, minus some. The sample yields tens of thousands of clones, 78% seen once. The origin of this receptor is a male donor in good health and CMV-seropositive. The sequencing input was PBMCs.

The CDR3 here is CASSLTTGNTEAFF. CDR3 coding DNA: TGTGCCAGCAGCTTAACGACAGGGAACACTGAAGCTTTCTTT. The chain links TRBV11-3 to TRBJ1-1; weak D call: TRBD1 (6 bases). V lost 2 bases to trimming and J lost 1 base, with 8 bases between them. CDR1 is SGHNT, CDR2 YENEEA, per germline. CDR3 size: 14 residues. Full variable domain (remainder filled in from reference TRBV11-3 and TRBJ1-1): EAGVVQSPRYKIIEKKQPVAFWCNPISGHNTLYWYLQNLGQGPELLIRYENEEAVDDSQLPKDRFSAERLKGVDSTLKIQPAELGDSAVYLCASSLTTGNTEAFFGQGTRLTVV.